This is a list of T cell receptor beta chains from one sample in a study of blood T cells in healthy people across ages. MiXCR was run by TCRdb on the 5' RACE reads, yielding one entry per CDR3 protein. The table includes 500,000 to 650,000 distinct CDR3 sequences, about a quarter detected once. This sample was shared with a second study, whose subject was T cells of mothers and their children.

Sequenced input: blood. These receptors all come from a boy younger than 10 in good health. The CDR3 runs from the conserved cysteine through the conserved F or W. A D gene is named only where the DNA matches it firmly. The size entry is marked missing in some rows and otherwise reads once, few, many or a size class.

.	TRBJ2-1	.	TRBV18	TGTGCCAGCTCACTGGAGAGCGCGGATGAGCAGTTCTTC	CASSLESADEQFF
.	TRBJ2-3	few	TRBV24-1	TGTGCCACCAGTGAGGGGGGCTATTCCACAGATACGCAGTATTTT	CATSEGGYSTDTQYF
.	TRBJ2-1	.	TRBV10-3	TGTGCCATCATCTTGGGGACCTCCTACAATGAGCAGTTCTTC	CAIILGTSYNEQFF
TRBD2	TRBJ2-1	many	TRBV9	TGTGCCAGCAGCGTAGCTTCGGGGACTAGCGGGGGGGCTGAGCAGTTCTTC	CASSVASGTSGGAEQFF
.	TRBJ2-5	.	TRBV5-8	TGTGCCAGCAGCAGCAGGGACATGCGTCGGGAGACCCAGTACTTC	CASSSRDMRRETQYF
.	TRBJ2-5	.	TRBV20-1	TGCAGTGGAGGGGGGGCCGGGGAGACCCAGTACTTC	CSGGGAGETQYF
.	TRBJ1-1	few	TRBV2	TGTGCCAGCAGTCGGGACATCGGCACTGAAGCTTTCTTT	CASSRDIGTEAFF
.	TRBJ2-1	few	TRBV6-2/TRBV6-3	TGTGCCAGCAGTTACTCCGGGGTAGATAATGAGCAGTTCTTC	CASSYSGVDNEQFF
.	TRBJ1-3	.	TRBV4-3	TGCGCCAGCAGCCAGGAGGGAAACACCATATATTTT	CASSQEGNTIYF
.	TRBJ1-4	.	TRBV18	TGTGCCAGCTCACCATGGGAAAAACTGTTTTTT	CASSPWEKLFF
TRBD1	TRBJ1-5	.	TRBV7-4	TGTGCCAGCAGCCCAGGGACAGCGGCCCAGCATTTT	CASSPGTAAQHF
TRBD2	TRBJ2-1	few	TRBV20-1	TGCAGTGCTAGAACTGGAGGCGGGGGGGCCCATGAGCAGTTCTTC	CSARTGGGGAHEQFF
.	TRBJ2-7	.	TRBV4-3	TGCGCCAGCAGCCAAGAATCATTAGTGATTAAGTACGAGCAGTACTTC	CASSQESLVIKYEQYF
TRBD1	TRBJ2-3	.	TRBV6-5	TGTGCCAGCAGCCTCGGGACAGGTACCGCAGATACGCAGTATTTT	CASSLGTGTADTQYF
TRBD1	TRBJ1-2	.	TRBV12-3/TRBV12-4	TGTGCCAGCAGTACAGGGGCCAACTATGGCTACACCTTC	CASSTGANYGYTF
.	TRBJ1-6	.	TRBV30	TGTGCCTGGAAAGGGGAGGGCAGCAATTCACCCCTCCACTTT	CAWKGEGSNSPLHF
TRBD2	TRBJ2-2	.	TRBV20-1	TGCAGTGCTAGGTTACCGGGACTAGCGAACACCGGGGAGCTGTTTTTT	CSARLPGLANTGELFF
.	TRBJ2-5	.	TRBV7-8	TGTGCCAGCCCTGGGGGCCTATACCAAGAGACCCAGTACTTC	CASPGGLYQETQYF
.	TRBJ2-1	.	TRBV9	TGTGCCAGCAGCGTAGGGCCGGAGGGGTTCTACAATGAGCAGTTCTTC	CASSVGPEGFYNEQFF
TRBD2	TRBJ2-5	.	TRBV7-2	TGTGCCAGCAGCCGAGCGGGGTATCGCCAAGAGACCCAGTACTTC	CASSRAGYRQETQYF
.	TRBJ2-3	few	TRBV27	TGTGCCAGCAGTTTAGAGGGACGGTCTCCTTACACAGATACGCAGTATTTT	CASSLEGRSPYTDTQYF
.	TRBJ1-2	.	TRBV5-4	TGTGCCAGCAGTCCCCGACCGAGGGACTATGGCTACACCTTC	CASSPRPRDYGYTF
TRBD1	TRBJ2-5	few	TRBV7-8	TGTGCCGGCAGCATAGACAGGGGGGGAGTGACCCAGTACTTC	CAGSIDRGGVTQYF
.	TRBJ1-2	few	TRBV20-1	TGCAGTGCTAGAGGCCGGGGCAGACCCGTAGCAGGCTACACCTTC	CSARGRGRPVAGYTF
.	TRBJ2-5	many	TRBV12-3/TRBV12-4	TGTGCCAGCAGTTTTGGGGGAGAAAGAGGGGAGACCCAGTACTTC	CASSFGGERGETQYF